This T cell receptor (beta chain) was found in a study of T cells in Graves' hyperthyroidism and ophthalmopathy. Germline values: CDR1 GTSNPN, CDR2 SVGIG (reference sequence). This CDR3 region has 12 residues. Trimming cost V 2 bases and J 11 bases, with 15 bases left between them. Study conclusions and caveats: The model's output predicted ophthalmopathy at a median of about 6.5 months prior to onset.

In making diagnoses, clinical symptoms, serum thyroxine and TRAb, thyroid ultrasound and orbital computed tomography were all used. A 10 ml volume of fresh peripheral blood provided the PBMCs. RNA transcripts yielded amplified TCR beta CDR3 regions. With the HTBI primer set, the TCR CDR3 went through a first round of RT-PCR. From the multiplex PCR reads, TCRdb called clonotypes with MiXCR, one entry per CDR3 protein. The sample comprises tens of thousands of distinct CDR3 sequences, roughly 45% of which are singletons, and about 9.4% rests with the top ten. This clonotype was observed a few times. What it binds is not known. This CDR3 is missing its conserved last phenylalanine or tryptophan, likely due to a read error.

The V and J genes are TRBV30 and TRBJ1-1; possible D gene TRBD1, 5 bases. The sequence was collected from a woman aged 30 to 39 with Graves' hyperthyroidism. Material: blood. CDR3: CAWSTRTRDAFC. CDR3 in DNA: TGTGCCTGGAGTACCCGGACCAGGGACGCTTTCTGT.